One sample yielded the 2 T cell receptor beta chains listed below, sequenced in a study of T cells expressing NK-cell markers. TCRdb reworked the 5' RACE reads into one entry per CDR3 protein, no DNA. The sample is made up of about 260,000 distinct CDR3 sequences, and the top ten hold 4% to 5% of it. Input material: blood T cells: a sorted CD56 or NKG2C T cell subset, CD4+ or CD8+ T cells, or bulk PBMC T cells (not recorded which). These receptors all stem from a woman aged 18-70 years in good health.

The chain links TRBV3-1 to TRBJ2-5; checking the TCRdb D call of TRBD2 is not possible without DNA. Germline V gene sequence: CDR1 LGHDT, CDR2 YNNKEL (reference sequence). The CDR3 length is 16 residues. This CDR3 reads CASSVGLAGPQETQYF.

J is TRBJ2-3 and V is TRBV5-1. CDR1 is SGHRS and CDR2 is YFSETQ in the germline V gene. The CDR3 length is 14 residues. The CDR3: CASSLPSGTDTQYF.